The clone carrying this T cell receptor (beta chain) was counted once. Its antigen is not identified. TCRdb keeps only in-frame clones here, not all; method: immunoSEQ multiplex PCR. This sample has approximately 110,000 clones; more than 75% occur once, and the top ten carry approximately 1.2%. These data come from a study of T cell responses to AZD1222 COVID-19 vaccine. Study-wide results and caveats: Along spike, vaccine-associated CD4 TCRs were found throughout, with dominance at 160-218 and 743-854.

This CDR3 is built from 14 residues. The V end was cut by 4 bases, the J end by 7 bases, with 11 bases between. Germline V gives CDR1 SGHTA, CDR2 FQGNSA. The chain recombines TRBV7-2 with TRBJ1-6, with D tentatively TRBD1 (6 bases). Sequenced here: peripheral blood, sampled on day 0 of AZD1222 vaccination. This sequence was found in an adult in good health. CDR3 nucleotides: TGTGCCAGCAGCTGGAGGACAGAGAATTCACCCCTCCACTTT. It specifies CASSWRTENSPLHF.